The subject of this entry is one TCR beta chain. Its antigen is still unknown. This sequence may be a read error, since a much larger clone differs from it by one base. The sample comes from a study of T cells in Graves' hyperthyroidism and ophthalmopathy. Study outcomes and limitations: In blood, most of the thyroid clonotypes expanded above 0.001 were also present.

CDR3 length: 13 residues. The germline V and J ends were trimmed by 5 bases and 6 bases, with 14 bases remaining between them. Used for diagnoses were clinical symptoms, serum thyroxine and TRAb, thyroid ultrasound and orbital computed tomography. This sample holds PBMCs from roughly 10 ml fresh peripheral blood. Amplification targeted TCR beta CDR3 regions from RNA transcripts. With the HTBI primer set, the TCR CDR3 went through a first round of RT-PCR. TCRdb reprocessed the multiplex PCR reads via MiXCR and lists one record per CDR3 protein. Altogether fewer than 550,000 distinct CDR3 sequences are present, 15% to 18% being singletons, with the ten largest covering 7.5% to 8%.

The clonotype originates from a woman aged 18-29 years with Graves' hyperthyroidism. The chain is built from TRBV12-3 or TRBV12-4 and TRBJ2-7; D ambiguous. The material sequenced was blood. The CDR3 here is CASSPPPPTEQYF. For the CDR3, the DNA is TGTGCCAGCAGTCCCCCCCCACCAACCGAGCAGTACTTC.